These T cell receptor beta chains were read from a single sample in a study of T cell changes during pregnancy in multiple sclerosis. Clones were read by immunoSEQ multiplex PCR, and TCRdb kept only the in-frame ones, dropping some. Here the sample spans 88,000 or so clones, roughly 94% being singletons. Material: peripheral blood, obtained before pregnancy. The receptors originated from a female donor with multiple sclerosis, enrolled in a pregnancy study. Each CDR3 is given with its conserved first and last residue. A D gene is named only where the DNA matches it firmly. Not every row has a clone size; where given, it reads once, few, many or a size class.

abundance: NA; d_gene: NA; j_gene: TRBJ2-4; v_gene: TRBV6-5; CDR3aa: CASYAGGALNIQYF; CDR3nt: TGTGCCAGCTATGCTGGGGGGGCCTTGAACATTCAGTACTTC
abundance: NA; d_gene: TRBD2; j_gene: TRBJ2-7; v_gene: TRBV7-9; CDR3aa: CASSLGPGTSYEQYF; CDR3nt: TGTGCCAGCAGCTTAGGTCCCGGGACTAGCTACGAGCAGTACTTC
abundance: NA; d_gene: NA; j_gene: TRBJ1-4; v_gene: TRBV5-6; CDR3aa: CASSPTAGTNEKLFF; CDR3nt: TGTGCCAGCAGCCCCACGGCGGGGACTAATGAAAAACTGTTTTTT
abundance: NA; d_gene: TRBD2; j_gene: TRBJ2-1; v_gene: TRBV5-1; CDR3aa: CASSLASSGSHNEQFF; CDR3nt: TGCGCCAGCAGCTTGGCGTCTAGCGGGAGTCACAATGAGCAGTTCTTC
abundance: NA; d_gene: NA; j_gene: TRBJ2-2; v_gene: TRBV5-1; CDR3aa: CASSLNVRLGVANTGELFF; CDR3nt: TGCGCCAGCAGCTTAAATGTCCGTCTCGGGGTCGCGAACACCGGGGAGCTGTTTTTT
abundance: NA; d_gene: TRBD1; j_gene: TRBJ1-1; v_gene: TRBV11-2; CDR3aa: CASSSQGDHTEAFF; CDR3nt: TGTGCCAGCAGCTCACAGGGGGATCACACTGAAGCTTTCTTT
abundance: NA; d_gene: NA; j_gene: TRBJ2-7; v_gene: TRBV6-5; CDR3aa: CASSPVWQLEQYF; CDR3nt: TGTGCCAGCAGTCCCGTTTGGCAACTAGAGCAGTACTTC
abundance: NA; d_gene: NA; j_gene: TRBJ2-3; v_gene: TRBV7-8; CDR3aa: CASSPANLLDTQYF; CDR3nt: TGTGCCAGCAGCCCCGCGAATTTGTTGGATACGCAGTATTTT
abundance: NA; d_gene: NA; j_gene: TRBJ2-2; v_gene: TRBV19; CDR3aa: CASSIAHQRDTGELFF; CDR3nt: TGTGCCAGTAGTATAGCGCACCAGCGGGACACCGGGGAGCTGTTTTTT
abundance: NA; d_gene: NA; j_gene: TRBJ2-3; v_gene: TRBV5-4; CDR3aa: CASSLRGGYGDTQYF; CDR3nt: TGTGCCAGCAGCTTGCGTGGGGGGTACGGCGATACGCAGTATTTT
abundance: NA; d_gene: TRBD1; j_gene: TRBJ2-7; v_gene: TRBV27; CDR3aa: CASSTGTGAYEQYF; CDR3nt: TGTGCCAGCAGTACCGGGACAGGGGCCTACGAGCAGTACTTC
abundance: NA; d_gene: TRBD1; j_gene: TRBJ2-7; v_gene: TRBV5-1; CDR3aa: CASSFQGAQDEQYF; CDR3nt: TGCGCCAGCAGCTTCCAGGGGGCTCAGGATGAGCAGTACTTC
abundance: NA; d_gene: TRBD1; j_gene: TRBJ2-7; v_gene: TRBV11-1; CDR3aa: CASSSGYSGGLLFYEQYF; CDR3nt: TGTGCCAGCAGCTCAGGATACTCAGGGGGCCTCCTATTCTACGAGCAGTACTTC
abundance: NA; d_gene: TRBD2; j_gene: TRBJ2-5; v_gene: TRBV27; CDR3aa: CASSLSGLAGQETQYF; CDR3nt: TGTGCCAGCAGTTTGTCGGGACTAGCGGGCCAAGAGACCCAGTACTTC
abundance: NA; d_gene: TRBD1; j_gene: TRBJ1-4; v_gene: TRBV18; CDR3aa: CASSPPGGGREKLFF; CDR3nt: TGTGCCAGCTCACCACCAGGAGGGGGCAGAGAAAAACTGTTTTTT
abundance: NA; d_gene: TRBD2; j_gene: TRBJ2-3; v_gene: TRBV19; CDR3aa: CASSSGGRGRTDTQYF; CDR3nt: TGTGCCAGTAGTTCTGGCGGGAGGGGCAGGACAGATACGCAGTATTTT
abundance: NA; d_gene: TRBD2; j_gene: TRBJ2-3; v_gene: TRBV7-6; CDR3aa: CASSPLGGATSGSTDTQYF; CDR3nt: TGTGCCAGCAGCCCCTTGGGCGGAGCGACTAGCGGGAGCACAGATACGCAGTATTTT
abundance: NA; d_gene: NA; j_gene: TRBJ1-5; v_gene: TRBV18; CDR3aa: CASSPRGSPDQPQHF; CDR3nt: TGTGCCAGCTCACCACGCGGGTCACCGGATCAGCCCCAGCATTTT
abundance: once; d_gene: NA; j_gene: TRBJ2-3; v_gene: TRBV6-5; CDR3aa: CASSYSASSDTQYF; CDR3nt: TGTGCCAGCAGTTACTCTGCTAGCAGCGATACGCAGTATTTT
abundance: NA; d_gene: NA; j_gene: TRBJ1-1; v_gene: TRBV14; CDR3aa: CASSQEVRNTEAFF; CDR3nt: TGTGCCAGCAGCCAAGAAGTCAGAAACACTGAAGCTTTCTTT
abundance: NA; d_gene: NA; j_gene: TRBJ1-2; v_gene: TRBV9; CDR3aa: CASSTGYGYTF; CDR3nt: TGTGCCAGCAGCACTGGCTATGGCTACACCTTC
abundance: NA; d_gene: NA; j_gene: TRBJ2-1; v_gene: TRBV9; CDR3aa: CASSAQARASYNEQFF; CDR3nt: TGTGCCAGCAGCGCTCAAGCCAGGGCATCCTACAATGAGCAGTTCTTC
abundance: NA; d_gene: TRBD1; j_gene: TRBJ1-2; v_gene: TRBV2; CDR3aa: CASNRGGTGGLVYGYTF; CDR3nt: TGTGCCAGCAATAGGGGAGGAACAGGGGGTCTTGTCTATGGCTACACCTTC
abundance: NA; d_gene: TRBD1; j_gene: TRBJ2-3; v_gene: TRBV4-1; CDR3aa: CASSRRDSTTDTQYF; CDR3nt: TGCGCCAGCAGCCGACGGGACAGCACCACAGATACGCAGTATTTT
abundance: NA; d_gene: NA; j_gene: TRBJ1-1; v_gene: TRBV29-1; CDR3aa: CSAAGGLNTEAFF; CDR3nt: TGCAGCGCCGCGGGGGGGTTGAACACTGAAGCTTTCTTT
abundance: NA; d_gene: NA; j_gene: TRBJ2-7; v_gene: TRBV5-6; CDR3aa: CASSLGGVTTYEQYF; CDR3nt: TGTGCCAGCAGCTTGGGGGGGGTGACCACCTACGAGCAGTACTTC
abundance: NA; d_gene: NA; j_gene: TRBJ1-1; v_gene: TRBV18; CDR3aa: CASSPQGMNTEAFF; CDR3nt: TGTGCCAGCTCACCCCAGGGGATGAACACTGAAGCTTTCTTT
abundance: once; d_gene: NA; j_gene: TRBJ2-3; v_gene: TRBV7-6; CDR3aa: CASSSSDTQYF; CDR3nt: TGTGCCAGCAGCTCCTCAGATACGCAGTATTTT
abundance: NA; d_gene: NA; j_gene: TRBJ1-5; v_gene: TRBV30; CDR3aa: CAWGGDSTGPQHF; CDR3nt: TGTGCCTGGGGGGGGGACTCCACTGGGCCCCAGCATTTT
abundance: NA; d_gene: TRBD1; j_gene: TRBJ2-5; v_gene: TRBV5-1; CDR3aa: CASSWTKGQIQETQYF; CDR3nt: TGCGCCAGCAGCTGGACCAAGGGACAGATCCAAGAGACCCAGTACTTC
abundance: NA; d_gene: NA; j_gene: TRBJ2-5; v_gene: TRBV7-2; CDR3aa: CASSFRGATAQYF; CDR3nt: TGTGCCAGCAGCTTTCGCGGCGCCACGGCCCAGTACTTC
abundance: NA; d_gene: NA; j_gene: TRBJ2-7; v_gene: TRBV7-9; CDR3aa: CASSFSQGIDEQYF; CDR3nt: TGTGCCAGCAGCTTTTCACAGGGTATCGACGAGCAGTACTTC